In its sample, the clone carrying this TCR beta chain was seen a few times. Its antigen is not known. The data were taken from a study of blood T cells in healthy people across ages. Study outcomes and limitations: Donors of long life had a larger count of naive CD4+ cells and greater diversity than aged donors. The fall in TCR beta diversity per million T cells was roughly linear with age.

Donors were systemically healthy Caucasian individuals from Russia aged roughly 6 to 90 years. V gave up 3 bases and J gave up 7 bases, with 11 bases separating them. The CDR3 is 13 residues long. Germline CDR1 SEHNR, CDR2 FQNEAQ (reference sequence). A second PCR of about 7 to 12 cycles used a sample-barcoded 5' primer and a J-beta primer mix. Using its own MiXCR run on the 5' RACE reads, TCRdb lists one record per CDR3 protein. The sample consists of 790,000 or so distinct CDR3 sequences, roughly three fifths of them appearing once. This sequence originates from a man aged 35 to 55 in good health. Sequenced sample: blood. This chain uses TRBV7-9 with TRBJ2-3; D unclear. The CDR3: CASSFPSRNTQYF. CDR3 nucleotide sequence: TGTGCCAGCAGCTTCCCGAGTCGGAATACGCAGTATTTT.